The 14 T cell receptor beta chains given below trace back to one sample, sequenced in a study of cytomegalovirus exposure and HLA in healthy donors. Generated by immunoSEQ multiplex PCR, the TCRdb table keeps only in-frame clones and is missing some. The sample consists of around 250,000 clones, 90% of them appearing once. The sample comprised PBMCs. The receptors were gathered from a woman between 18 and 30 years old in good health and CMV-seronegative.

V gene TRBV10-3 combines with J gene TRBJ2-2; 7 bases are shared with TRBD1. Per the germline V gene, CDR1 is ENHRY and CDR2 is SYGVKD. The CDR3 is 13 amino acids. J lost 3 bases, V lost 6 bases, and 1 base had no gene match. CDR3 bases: TGTGCCATCAGAGGGACAGACACCGGGGAGCTGTTTTTT. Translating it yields CAIRGTDTGELFF.

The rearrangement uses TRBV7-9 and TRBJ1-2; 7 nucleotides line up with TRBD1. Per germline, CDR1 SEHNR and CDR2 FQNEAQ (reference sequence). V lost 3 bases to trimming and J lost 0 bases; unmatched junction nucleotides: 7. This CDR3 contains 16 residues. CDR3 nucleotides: TGTGCCAGCAGCTTCGACGACAGGGCGACTAACTATGGCTACACCTTC. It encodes CASSFDDRATNYGYTF.

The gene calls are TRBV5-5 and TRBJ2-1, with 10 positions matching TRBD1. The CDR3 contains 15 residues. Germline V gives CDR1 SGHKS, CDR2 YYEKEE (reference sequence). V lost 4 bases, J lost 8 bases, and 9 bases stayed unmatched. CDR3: CASSPGQGSPDEQFF. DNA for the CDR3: TGTGCCAGCAGCCCGGGACAGGGGTCCCCCGATGAGCAGTTCTTC.

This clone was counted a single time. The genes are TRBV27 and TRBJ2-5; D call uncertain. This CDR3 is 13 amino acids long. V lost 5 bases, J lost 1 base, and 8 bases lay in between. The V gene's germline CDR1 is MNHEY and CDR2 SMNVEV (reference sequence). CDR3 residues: CASSESRQETQYF. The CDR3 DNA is TGTGCCAGCAGTGAAAGCCGCCAAGAGACCCAGTACTTC.

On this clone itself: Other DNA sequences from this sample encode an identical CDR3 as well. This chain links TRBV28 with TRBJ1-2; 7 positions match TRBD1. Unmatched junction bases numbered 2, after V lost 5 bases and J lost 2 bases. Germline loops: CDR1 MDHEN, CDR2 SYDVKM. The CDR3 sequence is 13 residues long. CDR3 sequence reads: CASSPTGNYGYTF. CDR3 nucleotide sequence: TGTGCCAGCAGTCCGACAGGGAACTATGGCTACACCTTC.

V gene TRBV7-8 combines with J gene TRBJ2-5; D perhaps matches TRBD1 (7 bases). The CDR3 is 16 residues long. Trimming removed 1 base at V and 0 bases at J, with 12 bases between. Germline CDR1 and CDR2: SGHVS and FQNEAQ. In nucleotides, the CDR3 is TGTGCCAGCAGCTTAGTGGCAGGGGGGTACCAAGAGACCCAGTACTTC. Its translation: CASSLVAGGYQETQYF.

CDR3 coding DNA: TGTGCCAGCAGTGAACAGGGGGCTGAGCAGTTCTTC. It yields the protein CASSEQGAEQFF. This sequence joins TRBV2 and TRBJ2-1, with 8 nucleotides matching TRBD1. Germline V gives CDR1 SNHLY, CDR2 FYNNEI. J lost 9 bases, V lost 2 bases, and 0 bases had no gene match. CDR3 size: 12 residues.

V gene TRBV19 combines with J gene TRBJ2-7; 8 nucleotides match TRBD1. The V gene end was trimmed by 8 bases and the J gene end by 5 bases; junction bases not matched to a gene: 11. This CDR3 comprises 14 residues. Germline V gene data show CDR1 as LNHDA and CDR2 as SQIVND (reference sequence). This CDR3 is CASSETGERNEQYV. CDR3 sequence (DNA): TGTGCCAGTTCGGAGACAGGGGAGAGGAACGAGCAGTACGTC.

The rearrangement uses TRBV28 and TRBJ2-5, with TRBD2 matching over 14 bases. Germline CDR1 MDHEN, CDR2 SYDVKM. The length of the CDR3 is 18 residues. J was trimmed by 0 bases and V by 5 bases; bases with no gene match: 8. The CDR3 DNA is TGTGCCAGCAGTGACGGGACTAGCGGGGGCCTGTACCAAGAGACCCAGTACTTC. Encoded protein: CASSDGTSGGLYQETQYF.

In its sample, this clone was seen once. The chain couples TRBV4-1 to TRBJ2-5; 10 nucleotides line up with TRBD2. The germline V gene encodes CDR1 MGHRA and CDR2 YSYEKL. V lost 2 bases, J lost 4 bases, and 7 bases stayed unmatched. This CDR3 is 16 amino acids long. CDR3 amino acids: CASSQPSGGAGETQYF. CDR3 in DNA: TGCGCCAGCAGCCAACCCAGCGGGGGGGCCGGAGAGACCCAGTACTTC.

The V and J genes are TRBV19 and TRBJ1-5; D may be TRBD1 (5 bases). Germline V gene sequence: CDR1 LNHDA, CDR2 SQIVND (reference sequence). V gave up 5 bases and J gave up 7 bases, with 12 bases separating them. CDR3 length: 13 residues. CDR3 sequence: CASSAGVRQPQHF. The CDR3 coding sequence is TGTGCCAGTAGTGCGGGGGTACGGCAGCCCCAGCATTTT.

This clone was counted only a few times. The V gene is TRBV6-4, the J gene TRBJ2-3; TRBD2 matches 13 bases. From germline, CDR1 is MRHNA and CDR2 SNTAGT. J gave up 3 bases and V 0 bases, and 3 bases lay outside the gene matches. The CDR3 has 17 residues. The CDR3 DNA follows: TGTGCCAGCAGTGACTCGACGACTAGCGGGGGGACAGATACGCAGTATTTT. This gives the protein CASSDSTTSGGTDTQYF.

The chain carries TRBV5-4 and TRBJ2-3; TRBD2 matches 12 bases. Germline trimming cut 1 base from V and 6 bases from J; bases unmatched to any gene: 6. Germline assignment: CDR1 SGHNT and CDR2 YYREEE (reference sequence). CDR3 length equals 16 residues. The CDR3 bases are TGTGCCAGCAGCTTGAACCTAGCGGGGGGGTATGATACGCAGTATTTT. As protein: CASSLNLAGGYDTQYF.

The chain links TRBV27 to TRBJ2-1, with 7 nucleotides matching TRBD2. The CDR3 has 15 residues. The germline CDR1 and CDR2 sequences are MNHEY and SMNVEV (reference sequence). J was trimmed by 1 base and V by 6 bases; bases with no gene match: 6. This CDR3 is CASRVTSASYNEQFF. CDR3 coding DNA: TGTGCCAGCAGAGTTACTAGCGCATCCTACAATGAGCAGTTCTTC.